This section outlines one T cell receptor (beta chain) sequence together with its context. Its antigen is not yet known. No qualities accompany the bases; no much larger clone lies one base away. Whole blood was collected in K2EDTA tubes by collaborating institutions according to the institutions' own protocols. For TCRbeta analysis, collaborator samples were shipped as frozen whole blood, as isolated PBMCs, or as DNA extracted from either sample type. This record comes from a study of blood T cell repertoires in COVID-19 (dated by TCRdb to the early 2020s). Describing the broader study: Collaborator samples came from the United States, Italy and Spain and covered acute and convalescent phases of COVID-19. The material from the prospective study consisted of cDNA or gDNA derived from T cells, B-cell-depleted T cells, or PBMCs. Deeply sampled blood TCRbeta repertoires from subjects exposed to, actively infected with, or recovered from COVID-19 were included in the dataset. The repertoires were released in a freely available public database meant as a resource for research on the immune response to SARS-CoV-2. Samples were obtained from the ongoing ImmuneRACE study (first 160 participants) and from some 1,300 subjects provided by 6 global collaborators. The sample metadata nearly always contained a de-identified subject ID, COVID-19 status, age in years and sex. HLA class I and class II types, where available, came from metadata supplied by the sample provider rather than from assay-based typing.

Results and caveats for the whole study, not just this receptor: How much clinical and demographic metadata was included differed by source and by participant, and the metadata was provided uncurated.

TCRbeta CDR3 regions were amplified from genomic DNA using the immunoSEQ Assay, a bias-controlled multiplex PCR. In the original analysis: The number of nucleated cells in each sample was estimated from the amplification of reference gene primers within the assay. Sequence reads were collapsed and filtered to measure the absolute abundance of every unique TCRbeta CDR3 rearrangement. For each sample, productive Simpson clonality was calculated as the square root of Simpson's diversity index across productive rearrangements. TCRdb retrieved this table from immuneACCESS and kept in-frame rearrangements only. Not all clones are present; in checked studies, unresolved V genes account for under half, and no reason is known for the remainder. From that table come the V and J calls and clone size; the DNA was used to work out D and trimming. The sample table records about 40,000 clones; approximately 88% of these occur just once. The ten largest clones capture 9% of the sample.

At the junction V is shortened by 3 bases and J by 5 bases, with 7 bases in between. From the germline V gene (reference sequence), CDR1 is DFQATT and CDR2 is SNEGSKA. The CDR3 contains 11 residues, cysteine and phenylalanine counted. The DNA shown is the 33-base CDR3, in frame from base 1. The chain is made from TRBV20-1 and TRBJ1-1, with the identity of the D gene unclear. Sequenced input: peripheral blood. The TCR originated in a woman in her 70s with acute or convalescent COVID-19. CDR3 protein: CSARRETEAFF. The DNA reads as follows: TGCAGTGCTAGGAGGGAAACTGAAGCTTTCTTT.